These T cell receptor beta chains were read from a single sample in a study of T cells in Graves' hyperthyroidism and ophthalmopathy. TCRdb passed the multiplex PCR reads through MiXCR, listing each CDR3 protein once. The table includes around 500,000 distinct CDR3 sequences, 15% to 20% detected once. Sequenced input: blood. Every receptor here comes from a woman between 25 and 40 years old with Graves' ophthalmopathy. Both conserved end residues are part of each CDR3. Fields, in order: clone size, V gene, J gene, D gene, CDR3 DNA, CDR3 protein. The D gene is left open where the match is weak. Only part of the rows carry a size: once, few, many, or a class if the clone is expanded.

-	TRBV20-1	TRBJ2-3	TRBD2	TGCAGTGCTAGGAGCGGGGGGTCGACAGATACGCAGTATTTT	CSARSGGSTDTQYF
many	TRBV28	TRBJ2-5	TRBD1	TGTGCCAGCAGTTCCACCCGGGACAGGGGAGAGACCCAGTACTTC	CASSSTRDRGETQYF
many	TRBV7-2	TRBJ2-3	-	TGTGCCAGCAGCTTGGGCTCCTCTAGGGCAGATACGCAGTATTTT	CASSLGSSRADTQYF
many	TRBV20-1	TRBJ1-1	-	TGCAGTGCTAGTGGGGCCTTGGGTACTGAAGCTTTCTTT	CSASGALGTEAFF
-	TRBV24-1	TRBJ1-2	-	TGTGCCACCAGTGACGGGCAACGCTACACCTTC	CATSDGQRYTF
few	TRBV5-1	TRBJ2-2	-	TGCGCCAGCAGCATAAACACCGGGGAGCTGTTTTTT	CASSINTGELFF
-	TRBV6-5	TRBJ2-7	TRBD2	TGTGCCAGCAGTTACGGTTCGGGACTAGAATACGAGCAGTACTTC	CASSYGSGLEYEQYF
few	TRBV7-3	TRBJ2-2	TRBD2	TGTGCCAGCAGCTTCCCCCTACTAGCGGGAGACGCCGGGGAGCTGTTTTTT	CASSFPLLAGDAGELFF
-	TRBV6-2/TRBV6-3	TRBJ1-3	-	TGTGCCAGCAGGATGACCGGCTCTGGAAACACCATATATTTT	CASRMTGSGNTIYF
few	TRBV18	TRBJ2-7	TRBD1	TGTGCCAGCTCACCACCCGGGACAGGGCTAGGGGGGGAGCAGTACTTC	CASSPPGTGLGGEQYF
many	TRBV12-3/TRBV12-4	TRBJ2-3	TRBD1	TGTGCCAGCAGTTCGGGACAGGGTATCACAGATACGCAGTATTTT	CASSSGQGITDTQYF
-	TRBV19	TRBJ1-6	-	TGTGCCAGTAGTAGACAACAAGGACGGTCACCCCTCCACTTT	CASSRQQGRSPLHF
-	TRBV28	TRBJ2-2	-	TGTGCCAGCAGTTCTCCTACGGGTGCCGGGGAGCTGTTTTTT	CASSSPTGAGELFF
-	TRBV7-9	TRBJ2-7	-	TGTGCCAGCAGCCCCCCGCCAGGGCCCTACGAGCAGCACTTC	CASSPPPGPYEQHF
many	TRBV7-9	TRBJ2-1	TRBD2	TGTGCCAGCACCGCTAGCGGGGTAGGTGAGCAGTTCTTC	CASTASGVGEQFF
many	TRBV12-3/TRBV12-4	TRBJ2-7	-	TGTGCCAGCAGTTCCGTTAAGAGCGGTGCCTCCTACGAGCAGTACTTC	CASSSVKSGASYEQYF
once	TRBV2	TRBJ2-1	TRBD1	TGTGCCAGCAGGGACAGGGTCAATGAGCAGTTCTTC	CASRDRVNEQFF